Below are 10 T cell receptor beta chains sequenced from a single sample in a study of cytomegalovirus exposure and HLA in healthy donors. Assay: immunoSEQ multiplex PCR; the TCRdb copy retains only in-frame clones and omits some. Of approximately 90,000 clones in the sample, 96% were seen once. The sample taken for sequencing was PBMCs. These receptors were collected from a man aged 18 to 29 in good health and CMV-seronegative.

The CDR3 DNA sequence: TGCTCCTGTCAGGCCGCCCATGAAAAACTGTTTTTT. Its translation is CSCQAAHEKLFF. This chain joins TRBV29-1 and TRBJ1-4; D not certain. This CDR3 is built from 12 residues. CDR1 and CDR2 (germline): SQVTM, ANQGSEA. The complete variable domain, with remaining parts taken from reference TRBV29-1 and TRBJ1-4, reads SAVISQKPSRDICQRGTSLTIQCQVDSQVTMMFWYRQQPGQSLTLIATANQGSEATYESGFVIDKFPISRPNLTFSTLTVSNMSPEDSSIYLCSCQAAHEKLFFGSGTQLSVL.

This clone appeared once. The chain has TRBV29-1 and TRBJ1-2, with D tentatively TRBD1 (6 bases). The CDR3 contains 14 residues. The germline V and J ends were trimmed by 0 bases and 8 bases, with 16 bases remaining between them. Germline CDR1 SQVTM, CDR2 ANQGSEA. In nucleotides, the CDR3 is TGCAGCGTTGAAGATCGGGGCACAGGGAAGGGCTACACCTTC. It specifies CSVEDRGTGKGYTF.

The chain combines TRBV30 with TRBJ2-7; weak D call: TRBD2 (6 bases). Trimming stripped 3 bases from V and 2 bases from J, with 8 bases between. This CDR3 has 12 amino acids. The germline CDR1 and CDR2 sequences are GTSNPN and SVGIG (reference sequence). The CDR3 coding sequence is TGTGCCTGGAGACGCGGGACCTACGAGCAGTACGTC. Translating it yields CAWRRGTYEQYV.

This sequence joins TRBV11-2 and TRBJ1-2; D unresolved. The germline V and J ends were trimmed by 2 bases and 3 bases, with 19 bases remaining between them. Germline CDR1 and CDR2: SGHAT and FQNNGV. This CDR3 comprises 17 residues. Here the CDR3 DNA reads TGTGCCAGCAGCTTATCGCCAGGTCCTTTAGTGGACTATGGCTACACCTTC. As protein: CASSLSPGPLVDYGYTF.

Only one count was recorded for this clone. The CDR3 DNA sequence: TGTGCCAGCAGTTGGACTAGGCTGGAGACCCAGTACTTC. It specifies CASSWTRLETQYF. This chain links TRBV27 with TRBJ2-5; TRBD2 aligns across 7 bases. The germline V gene has CDR1 MNHEY and CDR2 SMNVEV (reference sequence). CDR3 length: 13 residues. With 4 bases clipped from V and 5 bases from J, the junction kept 4 bases outside the gene matches.

The V and J genes are TRBV6-6 and TRBJ1-3; the match to TRBD1 covers 7 bases. With 0 bases clipped from V and 0 bases from J, the junction kept 2 bases outside the gene matches. Germline CDR1 MNHNY, CDR2 SVGAGI (reference sequence). This CDR3 region has 16 residues. CDR3 sequence (DNA): TGTGCCAGCAGTTACTCGACAGGGCTCTCTGGAAACACCATATATTTT. It is translated as CASSYSTGLSGNTIYF.

This clone was seen a single time. The chain carries TRBV6-5 and TRBJ2-1, with 8 bases aligning to TRBD2. V lost 6 bases and J lost 10; bases outside the gene matches: 14. The CDR3 runs 15 residues. Germline V gene lookup returns CDR1 MNHEY and CDR2 SVGAGI. CDR3 region: CASRTGLAWSSEQFF. In DNA form, the CDR3 reads TGTGCCAGCAGAACAGGACTAGCCTGGTCTAGCGAGCAGTTCTTC.

This chain connects TRBV10-1 to TRBJ2-2, with D perhaps TRBD1 (6 bases). The CDR3 length is 12 residues. From germline, CDR1 is WNHNN and CDR2 SYGVQD (reference sequence). V was pared by 8 bases and J by 7 bases, with 11 bases between. The CDR3 nucleotides read TGCGCCAGCGGGACAATGCACGGGGAGCTGTTTTTT. This encodes CASGTMHGELFF.

The chain combines TRBV28 with TRBJ2-7; TRBD2 is a possible D gene (5 bases). The germline gives CDR1 MDHEN, CDR2 SYDVKM. This CDR3 spans 14 amino acids. The ends were cut back, 6 bases at V and 4 bases at J, with 16 bases in the middle. The CDR3 region is CASSPTYGGYEQYF. The CDR3, as DNA: TGTGCCAGCAGCCCCACGTATGGCGGGTACGAGCAGTACTTC.

The chain combines TRBV29-1 with TRBJ2-5, with unresolved D. Trimming left V 3 bases short and J 5 bases short, with 7 bases between. Germline assignment: CDR1 SQVTM and CDR2 ANQGSEA. The CDR3 loop spans 11 amino acids. CDR3 amino acids: CSVERSETQYF. The CDR3, as DNA: TGCAGCGTTGAGAGGTCGGAGACCCAGTACTTC.